This is a list of T cell receptor beta chains from one sample in a study of blood T cell repertoires in COVID-19. Using immunoSEQ multiplex PCR, the repertoire was profiled, and TCRdb retains in-frame clones only, with some absent. Of about 240,000 clones listed, approximately 78% are singletons. Sequenced: peripheral blood. The receptors were gathered from a woman aged 60-70 years with active or convalescent COVID-19. Each CDR3 is given with its conserved first and last residue. The D gene is left open where the match is weak. Some rows mark clone size as missing; the rest say once, few, many or name a class of expanded clone.

TRBV5-4	TRBJ1-1	NA	NA	CATLRGSPGEGTEAFF	TGTGCCACCCTCCGGGGCAGCCCCGGGGAGGGCACTGAAGCTTTCTTT
TRBV19	TRBJ1-1	NA	NA	CASSIGQGRGTEAFF	TGTGCCAGTAGTATTGGCCAGGGGCGAGGCACTGAAGCTTTCTTT
TRBV5-1	TRBJ2-5	TRBD2	NA	CASSLGAGGVETQYF	TGCGCCAGCAGCTTGGGAGCGGGGGGAGTTGAGACCCAGTACTTC
TRBV7-7	TRBJ2-2	TRBD2	NA	CASSPGTSGGARYTGELFF	TGTGCCAGCAGCCCCGGGACTAGCGGGGGGGCTCGCTACACCGGGGAGCTGTTTTTT
TRBV19	TRBJ1-2	TRBD1	NA	CASRDRGRGNYGYTF	TGTGCCAGTAGAGACAGGGGCCGTGGGAACTATGGCTACACCTTC
TRBV6-1	TRBJ2-3	NA	NA	CASSEARTVSLTDTQYF	TGTGCCAGCAGTGAAGCCCGGACAGTTTCCCTCACAGATACGCAGTATTTT
TRBV18	TRBJ2-1	TRBD2	NA	CASSPQTSGAVNEQFF	TGTGCCAGCTCACCACAGACTAGCGGGGCAGTCAATGAGCAGTTCTTC
TRBV9	TRBJ2-1	TRBD1	NA	CASSQGQGAGNEQFF	TGTGCCAGCAGCCAGGGACAGGGGGCGGGGAATGAGCAGTTCTTC
TRBV6-1	TRBJ1-1	NA	once	CASSDPYSSWDNPEAFF	TGTGCCAGCAGTGACCCGTACTCGTCCTGGGACAACCCTGAAGCTTTCTTT
TRBV6-6	TRBJ1-3	NA	NA	CASSRGGTGPNSGNTIYF	TGTGCCAGCAGCCGAGGAGGAACGGGTCCCAACTCTGGAAACACCATATATTTT
TRBV6-1	TRBJ2-5	NA	NA	CASSVRGGEETQYF	TGTGCCAGCAGCGTGAGGGGGGGCGAAGAGACCCAGTACTTC
TRBV3-1/TRBV3-2	TRBJ1-2	NA	NA	CASSWTQGESGYTF	TGTGCCAGCAGCTGGACCCAGGGTGAAAGTGGCTACACCTTC
TRBV9	TRBJ2-5	TRBD2	NA	CASSLGLAGGETQYF	TGTGCCAGCAGCCTCGGACTAGCGGGGGGAGAGACCCAGTACTTC
TRBV7-2	TRBJ2-3	NA	NA	CASSSDYLSTDTQYF	TGTGCCAGCAGCTCGGACTACCTTAGCACAGATACGCAGTATTTT
TRBV5-1	TRBJ1-1	NA	once	CASSLVGGNAEAFF	TGCGCCAGCAGCTTGGTTGGGGGGAACGCTGAAGCTTTCTTT
TRBV30	TRBJ1-6	NA	once	CAWSRDLDSPLHF	TGTGCCTGGAGTCGGGATCTAGATTCACCCCTCCACTTT
TRBV18	TRBJ2-1	TRBD2	NA	CASSPLPSGGSNEQFF	TGTGCCAGCTCACCATTGCCTAGCGGGGGGTCAAATGAGCAGTTCTTC
TRBV12-5	TRBJ1-2	NA	NA	CASGDLGGAADGYTF	TGTGCTAGTGGTGACCTAGGAGGGGCGGCGGATGGCTACACCTTC
TRBV25-1	TRBJ2-5	NA	once	CASRGLLREETQYF	TGTGCCAGCAGAGGACTTTTAAGAGAAGAGACCCAGTACTTC
TRBV11-2	TRBJ1-1	NA	NA	CASSQLEAEAFF	TGTGCCAGCAGCCAGCTTGAGGCTGAAGCTTTCTTT
TRBV19	TRBJ1-2	NA	NA	CASSPGGGDNYGYTF	TGTGCCAGTAGTCCAGGCGGGGGAGATAACTATGGCTACACCTTC
TRBV6-5	TRBJ2-7	TRBD1	NA	CASSSQSTGDYEQYF	TGTGCCAGCAGTTCCCAATCGACAGGGGACTACGAGCAGTACTTC
TRBV19	TRBJ1-6	TRBD1	few	CASSTLWDRESPLHF	TGTGCCAGTAGTACCCTGTGGGACAGGGAATCACCCCTCCACTTT
TRBV7-2	TRBJ2-7	NA	few	CASSLDRAYEQYF	TGTGCCAGCAGCTTAGACAGGGCCTACGAGCAGTACTTC
TRBV5-1	TRBJ2-2	TRBD1	NA	CASRRQGAPDTGELFF	TGCGCCAGCAGACGGCAGGGGGCGCCGGACACCGGGGAGCTGTTTTTT
TRBV7-7	TRBJ2-2	NA	once	CASSLSGELFF	TGTGCTAGCAGCTTGAGCGGGGAGCTGTTTTTT
TRBV2	TRBJ1-1	NA	NA	CASSRDKNTEAFF	TGTGCCAGCAGTCGAGACAAGAACACTGAAGCTTTCTTT
TRBV5-1	TRBJ2-1	TRBD2	once	CASSLPSGVTEQFF	TGCGCCAGCAGCTTGCCTAGCGGGGTGACCGAGCAGTTCTTC
TRBV10-3	TRBJ2-3	TRBD1	NA	CAIRDRSSDTQYF	TGTGCCATCCGGGACAGGAGTTCTGATACGCAGTATTTT
TRBV30	TRBJ1-2	TRBD1	once	CAWHRTGKVGYTF	TGTGCCTGGCACCGGACAGGGAAGGTCGGCTACACCTTC
TRBV30	TRBJ2-1	NA	NA	CAWSVVESSYNEQFF	TGTGCCTGGAGTGTAGTTGAGAGCTCCTACAATGAGCAGTTCTTC
TRBV11-3	TRBJ2-7	TRBD1	NA	CASSPGTDEDYEQYF	TGTGCCAGCAGCCCAGGGACAGATGAAGACTACGAGCAGTACTTC
TRBV7-6	TRBJ2-2	NA	many	CASSLWGRADGELFF	TGTGCCAGCAGCCTGTGGGGCAGGGCGGACGGGGAGCTGTTTTTT
TRBV9	TRBJ2-1	TRBD1	NA	CASSPSDRGFDNEQFF	TGTGCCAGCAGCCCATCGGACAGGGGGTTCGACAATGAGCAGTTCTTC
TRBV5-1	TRBJ2-5	TRBD1	NA	CASSLGRGQETQYF	TGCGCCAGCAGCTTGGGCAGGGGGCAAGAGACCCAGTACTTC
TRBV4-3	TRBJ1-6	TRBD1	NA	CASSKWTGSDNSPLHF	TGCGCCAGCAGCAAATGGACAGGGAGCGATAATTCACCCCTCCACTTT
TRBV2	TRBJ1-1	TRBD1	NA	CASSEDRVGNEAFF	TGTGCCAGCAGTGAGGACAGGGTGGGAAATGAAGCTTTCTTT
TRBV11-2	TRBJ1-1	NA	NA	CASSLERGDAFF	TGTGCCAGCAGCTTAGAAAGGGGCGATGCTTTCTTT
TRBV11-2	TRBJ1-6	TRBD1	NA	CASSFDRESPLHF	TGTGCCAGCAGCTTTGACAGGGAATCACCCCTCCACTTT
TRBV7-9	TRBJ2-1	NA	few	CASSSPYNNEQFF	TGTGCCAGCAGCTCCCCGTACAACAATGAGCAGTTCTTC
TRBV12-5	TRBJ1-1	TRBD1	NA	CASGLGGQGARHTEAFF	TGTGCTAGTGGTTTGGGGGGACAGGGGGCGCGTCATACTGAAGCTTTCTTT
TRBV5-1	TRBJ1-3	TRBD1	NA	CASSLQGQAAGNTIYF	TGCGCCAGCAGCCTCCAAGGACAGGCAGCTGGAAACACCATATATTTT
TRBV2	TRBJ2-1	TRBD1	NA	CASSRDRGYNEQFF	TGTGCCAGCAGCCGGGACAGGGGATACAATGAGCAGTTCTTC
TRBV28	TRBJ1-3	NA	NA	CASSFALPGGNTIYF	TGTGCCAGCAGTTTTGCCCTCCCGGGGGGAAACACCATATATTTT
TRBV7-9	TRBJ2-2	TRBD2	NA	CASSPTSVDTGELFF	TGTGCCAGCAGCCCCACTAGCGTCGACACCGGGGAGCTGTTTTTT
TRBV6-1	TRBJ1-5	TRBD1	NA	CASSEDYRGINQPQHF	TGTGCCAGCAGTGAGGATTACAGGGGGATCAATCAGCCCCAGCATTTT
TRBV5-4	TRBJ2-5	NA	once	CASSLVGLEETQYF	TGTGCCAGCAGCTTGGTCGGGTTGGAAGAGACCCAGTACTTC
TRBV6-1	TRBJ2-1	NA	NA	CASSEMGSSYNEQFF	TGTGCCAGCAGTGAAATGGGGAGCTCCTACAATGAGCAGTTCTTC
TRBV19	TRBJ1-6	NA	NA	CASSMGRWGNSPLHF	TGTGCCAGTAGTATGGGGCGGTGGGGCAATTCACCCCTCCACTTT
TRBV3-1/TRBV3-2	TRBJ2-3	TRBD2	NA	CASSRPLAGGTDTQYF	TGTGCCAGCAGCCGCCCACTAGCGGGAGGCACAGATACGCAGTATTTT
TRBV6-5	TRBJ2-1	TRBD2	NA	CASSYSYTSGGYEQFF	TGTGCCAGCAGTTACTCGTATACTAGCGGGGGGTATGAGCAGTTCTTC
TRBV27	TRBJ2-3	NA	NA	CASSLTPGAADTQYF	TGTGCCAGCAGTTTAACCCCTGGGGCGGCAGATACGCAGTATTTT
TRBV30	TRBJ1-6	TRBD1	NA	CAWSNRGRTSYNSPLHF	TGTGCCTGGAGTAACAGGGGAAGGACCTCCTATAATTCACCCCTCCACTTT
TRBV27	TRBJ2-7	NA	few	CASSIPGFPEQYF	TGTGCCAGCAGTATCCCCGGGTTTCCAGAGCAGTACTTC
TRBV5-4	TRBJ2-1	NA	once	CASSLGGAQGIGANEQFF	TGTGCCAGCAGCTTGGGTGGGGCGCAGGGAATTGGGGCCAATGAGCAGTTCTTC
TRBV5-1	TRBJ2-5	TRBD1	NA	CASSLATGGPGPGTQYF	TGCGCCAGCAGCTTGGCCACAGGGGGCCCGGGACCCGGGACCCAGTACTTC
TRBV29-1	TRBJ2-3	NA	few	CSVVGDTQYF	TGCAGCGTTGTCGGAGATACGCAGTATTTT
TRBV6-6	TRBJ2-1	NA	NA	CASSPARGLEQFF	TGTGCCAGCAGCCCCGCTAGGGGCCTTGAGCAGTTCTTC
TRBV7-3	TRBJ2-1	NA	once	CASSQGHHGYNEQFF	TGTGCCAGCAGCCAGGGACACCATGGGTACAATGAGCAGTTCTTC